Following are 28 T cell receptor beta chains from one sample sequenced in a study of blood T cell repertoires in COVID-19. Clones were read by immunoSEQ multiplex PCR, and TCRdb kept only the in-frame ones, dropping some. This sample has around 190,000 clones; approximately 90% occur once, and the top ten carry under 2%. The specimen sequenced was peripheral blood. Every receptor here comes from a man aged 18 to 30 who had recovered from COVID-19.

J is TRBJ2-1 and V is TRBV20-1, with a weak D call TRBD2 (5 bases). The CDR3 spans 11 residues. CDR1 and CDR2 (germline): DFQATT, SNEGSKA (reference sequence). The V and J ends lost 4 bases and 9 bases respectively, with 10 bases between them. CDR3 region: CSAKAGPEQFF. CDR3 sequence (DNA): TGCAGTGCTAAGGCGGGCCCTGAGCAGTTCTTC.

CDR3 sequence reads: CASSLGLAERTDTQYF. The CDR3 coding sequence is TGTGCCAGCAGCTTGGGACTAGCGGAAAGGACAGATACGCAGTATTTT. V gene TRBV5-8 combines with J gene TRBJ2-3; 9 bases fit TRBD2. Germline V gene lookup returns CDR1 SGHTS and CDR2 YDEGEE. Trimming removed 0 bases from V and 3 bases from J; junction bases left unmatched: 5. The CDR3 consists of 16 residues.

To note about this clone: The sample has other DNA sequences that encode this CDR3 too. The chain has TRBV18 and TRBJ2-7, with 10 bases fitting TRBD1. Germline V CDR1 and CDR2: KGHSH, LQKENI. V was clipped by 6 bases and J by 3 bases; unmatched bases: 5. The CDR3 is 14 residues long. As DNA, the CDR3 is TGTGCCAGCTCCCCCGGGACAGGGGTCTACGAGCAGTACTTC. Its translation: CASSPGTGVYEQYF.

The genes are TRBV6-2 or TRBV6-3 and TRBJ2-7; TRBD2 aligns across 12 bases. The CDR3 loop spans 16 amino acids. In germline, CDR1 is MNHEY, CDR2 SVGEGT. Losses at the gene ends were 6 bases for V and 1 base for J; bases not matched to a gene: 7. CDR3 sequence: CASSSFTSGRSYEQYF. The CDR3 DNA sequence: TGTGCCAGCAGCTCCTTCACTAGCGGGAGGTCCTACGAGCAGTACTTC.

The table lists this clone with many counts. This sequence joins TRBV30 and TRBJ2-1; 9 bases align to TRBD1. Trimming at V came to 2 bases and at J to 7 bases, leaving 6 bases not matched to a gene. The CDR3 covers 14 residues. Germline V lookup: CDR1 GTSNPN, CDR2 SVGIG (reference sequence). The CDR3 nucleotides read TGTGCCTGGAGTAGGGACAGGGAAACGAATGAGCAGTTCTTC. Translated: CAWSRDRETNEQFF. The full variable domain, rest sourced from reference TRBV30 and TRBJ2-1, is SQTIHQWPATLVQPVGSPLSLECTVEGTSNPNLYWYRQAAGRGLQLLFYSVGIGQISSEVPQNLSASRPQDRQFILSSKKLLLSDSGFYLCAWSRDRETNEQFFGPGTRLTVL.

The CDR3 DNA reads TGCAGCGTTGAAGCTAGTCTCGGCTACGAGCAGTACTTC. Protein product: CSVEASLGYEQYF. The J gene is TRBJ2-7, the V gene TRBV29-1, with D unclear. The CDR3 is 13 amino acids. The V end was cut by 1 base, the J end by 3 bases, with 10 bases between. Germline CDR1 is SQVTM and CDR2 is ANQGSEA.

The genes are TRBV19 and TRBJ2-1; 11 nucleotides line up with TRBD2. This CDR3 region has 16 residues. Germline V gene data show CDR1 as LNHDA and CDR2 as SQIVND (reference sequence). Trimming took 7 bases from V and 10 from J; bases not matched to a gene: 15. CDR3 bases: TGTGCCAGTACAGGCGGGGGACTAGCGGTTTCAGAAGAGCAGTTCTTC. It encodes CASTGGGLAVSEEQFF. The complete variable domain, with remaining parts taken from reference TRBV19 and TRBJ2-1, reads DGGITQSPKYLFRKEGQNVTLSCEQNLNHDAMYWYRQDPGQGLRLIYYSQIVNDFQKGDIAEGYSVSREKKESFPLTVTSAQKNPTAFYLCASTGGGLAVSEEQFFGPGTRLTVL.

The sample holds one count of this clone. V gene TRBV2 combines with J gene TRBJ1-2; D call uncertain. The V and J ends lost 3 bases and 0 bases respectively, with 5 bases between them. This CDR3 comprises 13 residues. Germline CDR1 reads SNHLY; CDR2 reads FYNNEI. The CDR3 region is CASSDPTNYGYTF. The DNA for the CDR3 is TGTGCCAGCAGTGACCCTACTAACTATGGCTACACCTTC.

J is TRBJ2-4 and V is TRBV7-2, with 7 bases aligning to TRBD2. This CDR3 has 16 amino acids. With V trimmed by 5 bases and J by 2 bases, 9 bases remained unmatched. Germline V gene data show CDR1 as SGHTA and CDR2 as FQGNSA. The CDR3: CASSDMAGVSKNIQYF. Here the CDR3 DNA reads TGTGCCAGCAGCGACATGGCGGGAGTATCCAAAAACATTCAGTACTTC.

This clone appeared once. V usage is TRBV6-5 and J usage is TRBJ1-2; 7 bases align to TRBD1. The CDR3 covers 13 residues. The V segment lost 2 bases and the J segment 5 bases; nucleotides outside the gene matches: 2. Germline assignment: CDR1 MNHEY and CDR2 SVGAGI. The CDR3 nucleotides read TGTGCCAGCAGTTACGCGACAGGGTATGGCTACACCTTC. Its translation: CASSYATGYGYTF.

The chain is built from TRBV28 and TRBJ2-3, with TRBD1 as a possible D gene (6 bases). V was pared by 4 bases and J by 3 bases, with 14 bases between. The CDR3 extends over 15 amino acids. CDR1 is MDHEN, CDR2 SYDVKM, per germline. This CDR3 is CASSYSRGTTDTQYF. CDR3 in DNA: TGTGCCAGCAGTTATTCCAGGGGCACGACAGATACGCAGTATTTT.

J is TRBJ2-7 and V is TRBV2, with 7 positions matching TRBD2. The CDR3 loop spans 14 amino acids. Trimming cost V 7 bases and J 3 bases; bases outside gene matches: 9. Germline CDR1 is SNHLY and CDR2 is FYNNEI. The CDR3 here is CASTRRRGNYEQYF. The CDR3, as DNA: TGTGCCAGCACCCGACGGCGGGGGAACTACGAGCAGTACTTC.

The V and J genes are TRBV28 and TRBJ2-1; D might be TRBD2 (6 bases). The CDR3 spans 15 residues. CDR1 is MDHEN, CDR2 SYDVKM, per germline. V gave up 6 bases and J gave up 4 bases, with 16 bases separating them. CDR3 protein: CASSSVGAGYNEQFF. The CDR3 DNA sequence: TGTGCCAGCAGCTCTGTTGGTGCGGGATACAATGAGCAGTTCTTC.

Only one count was recorded for this clone. This sequence joins TRBV28 and TRBJ2-1; 12 nucleotides agree with TRBD2. The J segment lost 6 bases and the V segment lost 2 bases, leaving 5 bases of the junction unmatched. The CDR3 is made up of 16 amino acids. From germline, CDR1 is MDHEN and CDR2 SYDVKM. Here the CDR3 DNA reads TGTGCCAGCAGTTTACTAGCGGGAGGGGTGAGCAATGAGCAGTTCTTC. It yields the protein CASSLLAGGVSNEQFF.

The gene calls are TRBV12-3 or TRBV12-4 and TRBJ1-5; a possible D gene is TRBD1 (5 bases). This CDR3 has 12 amino acids. Trimming pared 7 bases from V and 9 bases from J, leaving 13 bases between. CDR3 sequence: CASTLGGGPQHF. DNA for the CDR3: TGTGCCAGCACTCTCGGGGGGGGGCCCCAGCATTTT.

The chain has TRBV7-2 and TRBJ2-1; maybe TRBD2 (6 bases). CDR3 length equals 14 residues. V shed 5 bases and J shed 5 bases, with 13 bases lying between them. Germline V CDR1 and CDR2: SGHTA, FQGNSA. The CDR3 DNA is TGTGCCAGCAGCCGTAGCGGTTTTAACAATGAGCAGTTCTTC. Translated, it gives CASSRSGFNNEQFF.

The CDR3 nucleotides are TGCGCCAGCAGCCAAGGGACAGGGTTCACTGAAGCTTTCTTT. It yields the protein CASSQGTGFTEAFF. V gene TRBV4-1 combines with J gene TRBJ1-1; 8 bases are a match to TRBD1. The CDR3 has 14 residues. The germline V gene has CDR1 MGHRA and CDR2 YSYEKL. The ends lost 1 base at V and 4 bases at J; junction bases unmatched: 2.

The rearrangement uses TRBV18 and TRBJ2-7; D is possibly TRBD1 (5 bases). Germline V gene data show CDR1 as KGHSH and CDR2 as LQKENI. The length of the CDR3 is 13 residues. Trimming removed 2 bases at V and 3 bases at J, with 8 bases between. The CDR3 bases are TGTGCCAGCTCACCAACAGGCCACTACGAGCAGTACTTC. As protein: CASSPTGHYEQYF.

The chain recombines TRBV7-2 with TRBJ2-1; D unclear. In germline, CDR1 is SGHTA, CDR2 FQGNSA. This CDR3 is built from 15 residues. Trimming left V 1 base short and J 0 bases short, with 7 bases between. The CDR3 DNA reads as TGTGCCAGCAGCTTAGGACACCGCTCCTACAATGAGCAGTTCTTC. It is translated as CASSLGHRSYNEQFF.

This sequence joins TRBV28 and TRBJ2-5; 7 bases fit TRBD2. The J segment lost 4 bases and the V segment lost 2 bases, leaving 7 bases of the junction unmatched. In germline, CDR1 is MDHEN, CDR2 SYDVKM. The CDR3 runs to 15 residues. The CDR3 spells CASSLGGGRRETQYF. The CDR3 nucleotides read TGTGCCAGCAGTTTAGGGGGAGGGAGGCGAGAGACCCAGTACTTC.

DNA for the CDR3: TGTGCCAGCAGCTTAGCTAACCAAGAGACCCAGTACTTC. This encodes CASSLANQETQYF. The chain uses TRBV7-2 and TRBJ2-5; the D is unclear. The CDR3 is 13 residues long. Germline V CDR1 and CDR2: SGHTA, FQGNSA. V lost 0 bases and J 0 bases, leaving 2 bases between the germline ends.

This chain joins TRBV7-6 and TRBJ2-7; 10 bases are shared with TRBD2. Germline V gives CDR1 SGHVS, CDR2 FNYEAQ. V dropped 5 bases and J dropped 2; count of bases not matched to a gene: 12. The CDR3 loop spans 17 amino acids. DNA for the CDR3: TGTGCCAGCAGCCCTCTAGGAAGCGGGAGGGCGACCTACGAGCAGTACTTC. This sequence encodes CASSPLGSGRATYEQYF.

The rearrangement joins TRBV5-1 to TRBJ1-1; a weak D match, TRBD1 (6 bases). The germline V gene has CDR1 SGHRS and CDR2 YFSETQ. The CDR3 runs to 15 residues. Trimming took 3 bases from V and 1 from J, leaving 13 bases between them. Here the CDR3 reads CASSSQGLENTEAFF. For the CDR3, the DNA is TGCGCCAGCAGCTCACAGGGATTGGAGAACACTGAAGCTTTCTTT.

This clone appeared once. V usage is TRBV6-5 and J usage is TRBJ1-2; TRBD1 might be the D (5 bases). There are 13 residues in the CDR3. Trimming left V 2 bases short and J 5 bases short, with 9 bases between. In germline, CDR1 is MNHEY, CDR2 SVGAGI. DNA of the CDR3: TGTGCCAGCAGTTACGCACGGGGGTATGGCTACACCTTC. This sequence encodes CASSYARGYGYTF.

The chain combines TRBV4-1 with TRBJ2-1; 7 nucleotides align to TRBD2. The CDR3 totals 18 residues. V shed 3 bases, J shed 9 bases, and the junction held 20 bases outside the gene matches. Germline CDR1 MGHRA, CDR2 YSYEKL. The CDR3 bases are TGCGCCAGCAGCCAGTCGCTTTGGGCTGAGGGGACTATCGGTGAGCAGTTCTTC. Encoded protein: CASSQSLWAEGTIGEQFF.

This clone appeared a single time. The chain is built from TRBV30 and TRBJ2-5; D may be TRBD2 (5 bases). This CDR3 has 13 residues. Germline loops: CDR1 GTSNPN, CDR2 SVGIG (reference sequence). V gave up 3 bases and J gave up 5 bases, with 13 bases separating them. The CDR3 here is CAWRAEGFETQYF. CDR3 nucleotide sequence: TGTGCCTGGAGGGCAGAGGGTTTTGAGACCCAGTACTTC.

This sequence joins TRBV6-5 and TRBJ2-5; D call uncertain. Trimming removed 6 bases from V and 0 bases from J, with 14 bases in between. Germline V lookup: CDR1 MNHEY, CDR2 SVGAGI. This CDR3 is 15 amino acids long. The CDR3 protein is CASSDPTEYQETQYF. CDR3 in DNA: TGTGCCAGCAGCGACCCTACAGAGTACCAAGAGACCCAGTACTTC.

This rearrangement joins TRBV5-6 to TRBJ2-7, with D perhaps TRBD1 (6 bases). Deletions cut 4 bases from V and 4 bases from J, with 15 bases between. CDR3 length: 14 amino acids. Germline lookup yields CDR1 SGHDT and CDR2 YYEEEE. CDR3 loop: CASSAQGRGYEQYF. The CDR3 DNA reads TGTGCCAGCAGCGCCCAGGGGCGAGGATACGAGCAGTACTTC.